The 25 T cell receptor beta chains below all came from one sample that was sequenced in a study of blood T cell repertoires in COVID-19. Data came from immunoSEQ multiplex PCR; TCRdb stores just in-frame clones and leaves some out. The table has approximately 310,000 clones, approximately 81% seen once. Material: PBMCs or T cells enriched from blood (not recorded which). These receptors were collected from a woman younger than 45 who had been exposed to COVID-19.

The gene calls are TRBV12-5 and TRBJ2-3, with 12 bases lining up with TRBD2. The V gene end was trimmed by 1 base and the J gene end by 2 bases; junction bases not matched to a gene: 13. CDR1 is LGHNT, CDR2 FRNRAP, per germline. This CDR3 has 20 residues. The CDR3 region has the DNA TGTGCTAGTGGTTTGGGGGGCCCCCGGCTAGCGGGGGGGAACACAGATACGCAGTATTTT. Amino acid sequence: CASGLGGPRLAGGNTDTQYF.

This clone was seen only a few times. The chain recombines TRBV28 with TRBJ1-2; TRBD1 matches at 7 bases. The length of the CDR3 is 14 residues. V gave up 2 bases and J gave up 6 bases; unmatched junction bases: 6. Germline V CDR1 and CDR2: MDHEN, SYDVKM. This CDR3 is CASSLRQGNHGYTF. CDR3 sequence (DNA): TGTGCCAGCAGTTTAAGACAGGGAAACCATGGCTACACCTTC.

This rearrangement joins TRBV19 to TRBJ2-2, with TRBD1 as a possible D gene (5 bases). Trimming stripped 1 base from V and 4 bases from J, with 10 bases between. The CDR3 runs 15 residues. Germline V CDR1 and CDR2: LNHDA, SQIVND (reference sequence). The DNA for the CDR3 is TGTGCCAGTAGTATAGGGCCAGGGCGCACCGGGGAGCTGTTTTTT. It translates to CASSIGPGRTGELFF.

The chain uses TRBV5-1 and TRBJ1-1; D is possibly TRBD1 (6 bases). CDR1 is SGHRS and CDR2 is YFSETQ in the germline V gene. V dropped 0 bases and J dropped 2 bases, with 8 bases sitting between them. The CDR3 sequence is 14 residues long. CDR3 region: CASSLVGANTEAFF. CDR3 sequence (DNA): TGCGCCAGCAGCTTGGTGGGGGCTAACACTGAAGCTTTCTTT.

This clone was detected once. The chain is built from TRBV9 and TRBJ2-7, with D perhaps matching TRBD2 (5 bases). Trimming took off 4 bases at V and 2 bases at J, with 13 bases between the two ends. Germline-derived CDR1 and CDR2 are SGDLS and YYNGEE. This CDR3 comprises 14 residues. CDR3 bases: TGTGCCAGCAGCTCCAGGACTGGTACCTACGAGCAGTACTTC. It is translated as CASSSRTGTYEQYF. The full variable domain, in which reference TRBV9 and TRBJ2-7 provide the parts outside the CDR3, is DSGVTQTPKHLITATGQRVTLRCSPRSGDLSVYWYQQSLDQGLQFLIQYYNGEERAKGNILERFSAQQFPDLHSELNLSSLELGDSALYFCASSSRTGTYEQYFGPGTRLTVT.

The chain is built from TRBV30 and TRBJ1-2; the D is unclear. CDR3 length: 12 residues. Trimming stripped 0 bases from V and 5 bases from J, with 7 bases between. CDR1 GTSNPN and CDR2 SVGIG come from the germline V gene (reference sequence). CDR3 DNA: TGTGCCTGGAGTGTCTCCCGGTATGGCTACACCTTC. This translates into CAWSVSRYGYTF.

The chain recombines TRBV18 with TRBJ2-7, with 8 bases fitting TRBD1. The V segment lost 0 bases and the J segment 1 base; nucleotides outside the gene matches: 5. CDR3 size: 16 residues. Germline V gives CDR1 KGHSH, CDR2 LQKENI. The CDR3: CASSPPSTGDSYEQYF. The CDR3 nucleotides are TGTGCCAGCTCACCACCTTCGACAGGGGATTCCTACGAGCAGTACTTC.

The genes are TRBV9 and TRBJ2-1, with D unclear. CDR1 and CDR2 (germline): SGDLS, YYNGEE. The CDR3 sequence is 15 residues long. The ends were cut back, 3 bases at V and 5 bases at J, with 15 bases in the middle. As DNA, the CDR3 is TGTGCCAGCAGCGCCTCCCCCCACGGTCACAATGAGCAGTTCTTC. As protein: CASSASPHGHNEQFF.

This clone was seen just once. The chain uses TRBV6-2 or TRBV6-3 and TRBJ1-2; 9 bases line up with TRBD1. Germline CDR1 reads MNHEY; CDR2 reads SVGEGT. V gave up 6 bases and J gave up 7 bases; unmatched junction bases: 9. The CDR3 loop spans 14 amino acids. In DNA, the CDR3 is TGTGCCAGCAGCGGGACAGGGTCCGGCGGTGGCTACACCTTC. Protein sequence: CASSGTGSGGGYTF.

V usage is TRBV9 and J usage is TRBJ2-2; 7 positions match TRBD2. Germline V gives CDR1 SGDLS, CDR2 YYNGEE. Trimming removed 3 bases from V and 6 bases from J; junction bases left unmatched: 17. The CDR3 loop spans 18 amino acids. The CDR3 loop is CASSAVPGGWEGSGELFF. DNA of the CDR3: TGTGCCAGCAGCGCCGTCCCCGGGGGGTGGGAAGGCTCCGGGGAGCTGTTTTTT.

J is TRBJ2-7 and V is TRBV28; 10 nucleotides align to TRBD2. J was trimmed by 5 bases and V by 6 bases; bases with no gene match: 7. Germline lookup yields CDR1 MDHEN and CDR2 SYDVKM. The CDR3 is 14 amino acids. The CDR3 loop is CASSPSGSVNEQYF. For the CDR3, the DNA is TGTGCCAGCAGCCCTAGCGGGAGTGTCAACGAGCAGTACTTC. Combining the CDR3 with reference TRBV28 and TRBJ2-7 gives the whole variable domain DVKVTQSSRYLVKRTGEKVFLECVQDMDHENMFWYRQDPGLGLRLIYFSYDVKMKEKGDIPEGYSVSREKKERFSLILESASTNQTSMYLCASSPSGSVNEQYFGPGTRLTVT.

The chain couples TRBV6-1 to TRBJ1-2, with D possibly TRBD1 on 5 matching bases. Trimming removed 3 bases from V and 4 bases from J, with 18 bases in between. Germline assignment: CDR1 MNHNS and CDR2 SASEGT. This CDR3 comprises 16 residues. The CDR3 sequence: CASSETPNAGTYGYTF. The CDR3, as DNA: TGTGCCAGCAGTGAGACCCCTAACGCGGGGACCTATGGCTACACCTTC.

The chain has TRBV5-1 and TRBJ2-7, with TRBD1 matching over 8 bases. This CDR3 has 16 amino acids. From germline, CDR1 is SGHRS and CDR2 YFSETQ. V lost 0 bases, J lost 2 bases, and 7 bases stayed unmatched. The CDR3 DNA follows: TGCGCCAGCAGCTTGGAGGCAGGACAGGGTCCCTACGAGCAGTACTTC. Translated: CASSLEAGQGPYEQYF. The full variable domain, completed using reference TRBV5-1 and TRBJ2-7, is KAGVTQTPRYLIKTRGQQVTLSCSPISGHRSVSWYQQTPGQGLQFLFEYFSETQRNKGNFPGRFSGRQFSNSRSEMNVSTLELGDSALYLCASSLEAGQGPYEQYFGPGTRLTVT.

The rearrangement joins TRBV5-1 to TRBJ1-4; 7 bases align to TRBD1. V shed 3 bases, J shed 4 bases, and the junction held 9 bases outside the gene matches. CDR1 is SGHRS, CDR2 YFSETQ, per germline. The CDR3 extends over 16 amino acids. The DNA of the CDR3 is TGCGCCAGCAGCTGGTCCCTCAGGGGGAGTAATGAAAAACTGTTTTTT. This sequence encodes CASSWSLRGSNEKLFF.

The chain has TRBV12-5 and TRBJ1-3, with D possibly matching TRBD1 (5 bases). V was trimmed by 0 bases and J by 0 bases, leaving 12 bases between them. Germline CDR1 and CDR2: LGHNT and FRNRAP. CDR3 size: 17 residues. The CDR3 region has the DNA TGTGCTAGTGGTTTGGTACTCGGGGGAACCTCTGGAAACACCATATATTTT. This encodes CASGLVLGGTSGNTIYF. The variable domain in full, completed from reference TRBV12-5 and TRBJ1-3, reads DARVTQTPRHKVTEMGQEVTMRCQPILGHNTVFWYRQTMMQGLELLAYFRNRAPLDDSGMPKDRFSAEMPDATLATLKIQPSEPRDSAVYFCASGLVLGGTSGNTIYFGEGSWLTVV.

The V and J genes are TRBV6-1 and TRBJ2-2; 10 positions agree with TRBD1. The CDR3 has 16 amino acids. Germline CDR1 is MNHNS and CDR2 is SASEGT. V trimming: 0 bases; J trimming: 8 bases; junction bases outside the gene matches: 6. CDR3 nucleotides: TGTGCCAGCAGTGAAGCGAGACAGGGGGCCGCTGGGGAGCTGTTTTTT. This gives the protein CASSEARQGAAGELFF.

CDR3 residues: CASSVGTGGSEAFF. Written as DNA, the CDR3 is TGTGCCAGCAGCGTTGGGACAGGGGGTTCTGAAGCTTTCTTT. The J gene is TRBJ1-1, the V gene TRBV7-9; 11 bases agree with TRBD1. Germline V lookup: CDR1 SEHNR, CDR2 FQNEAQ (reference sequence). The V and J ends lost 5 bases and 6 bases, in that order; junction bases with no gene match: 5. There are 14 residues in the CDR3.

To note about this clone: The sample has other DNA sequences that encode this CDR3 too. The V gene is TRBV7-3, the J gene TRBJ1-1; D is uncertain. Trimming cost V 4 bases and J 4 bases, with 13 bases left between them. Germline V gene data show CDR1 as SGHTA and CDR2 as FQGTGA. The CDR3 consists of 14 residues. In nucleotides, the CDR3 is TGTGCCAGCAGCTCCACGGGTCCCGGCACTGAAGCTTTCTTT. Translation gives CASSSTGPGTEAFF.

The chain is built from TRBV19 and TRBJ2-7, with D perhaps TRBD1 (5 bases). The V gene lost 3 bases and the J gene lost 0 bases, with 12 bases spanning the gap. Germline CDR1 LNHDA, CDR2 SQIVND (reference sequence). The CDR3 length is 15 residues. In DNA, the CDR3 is TGTGCCAGTAGTATTACCACAGGCGCCTCCTACGAGCAGTACTTC. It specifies CASSITTGASYEQYF.

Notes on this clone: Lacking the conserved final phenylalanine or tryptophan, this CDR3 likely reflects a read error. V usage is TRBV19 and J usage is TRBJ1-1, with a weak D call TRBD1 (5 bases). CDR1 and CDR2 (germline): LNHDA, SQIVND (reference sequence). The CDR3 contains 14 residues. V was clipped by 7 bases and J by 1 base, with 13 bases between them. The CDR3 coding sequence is TGTGCCAGTATCAGGGATACCCCGAACACTGAAGCTTTCTTG. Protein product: CASIRDTPNTEAFL.

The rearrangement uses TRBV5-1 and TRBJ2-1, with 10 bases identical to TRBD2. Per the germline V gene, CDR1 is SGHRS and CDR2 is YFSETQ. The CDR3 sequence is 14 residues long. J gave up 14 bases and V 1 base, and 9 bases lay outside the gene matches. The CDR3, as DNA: TGCGCCAGCAGCTTGTCCTTAGCGGGGGGTAAGAAGTTCTTC. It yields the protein CASSLSLAGGKKFF.

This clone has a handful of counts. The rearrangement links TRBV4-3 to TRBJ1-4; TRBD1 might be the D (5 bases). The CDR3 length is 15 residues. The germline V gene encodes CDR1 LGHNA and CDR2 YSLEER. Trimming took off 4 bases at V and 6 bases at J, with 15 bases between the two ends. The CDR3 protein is CASSPQDRGHEKLFF. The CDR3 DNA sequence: TGCGCCAGCAGCCCCCAAGACAGAGGTCATGAAAAACTGTTTTTT.

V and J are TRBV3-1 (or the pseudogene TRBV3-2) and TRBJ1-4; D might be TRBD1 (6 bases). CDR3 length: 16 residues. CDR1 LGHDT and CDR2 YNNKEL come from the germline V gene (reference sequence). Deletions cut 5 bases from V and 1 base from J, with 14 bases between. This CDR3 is CASSDITRGTNEKLFF. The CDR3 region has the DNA TGTGCCAGCAGCGACATTACCAGGGGAACTAATGAAAAACTGTTTTTT.

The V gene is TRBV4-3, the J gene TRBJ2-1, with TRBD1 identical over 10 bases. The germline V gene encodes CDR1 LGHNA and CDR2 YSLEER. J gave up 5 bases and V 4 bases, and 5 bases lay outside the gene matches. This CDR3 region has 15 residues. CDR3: CASSPDRGLDNEQFF. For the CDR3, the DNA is TGCGCCAGCAGCCCCGACAGGGGGCTGGACAATGAGCAGTTCTTC.

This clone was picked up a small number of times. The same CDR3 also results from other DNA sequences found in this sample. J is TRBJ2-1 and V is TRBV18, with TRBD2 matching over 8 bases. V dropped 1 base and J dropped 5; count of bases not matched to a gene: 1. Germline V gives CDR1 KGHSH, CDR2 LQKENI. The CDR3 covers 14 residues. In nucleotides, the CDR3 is TGTGCCAGCTCACCACTAGCGGGAAACAATGAGCAGTTCTTC. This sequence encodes CASSPLAGNNEQFF. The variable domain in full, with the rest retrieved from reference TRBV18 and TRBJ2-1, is NAGVMQNPRHLVRRRGQEARLRCSPMKGHSHVYWYRQLPEEGLKFMVYLQKENIIDESGMPKERFSAEFPKEGPSILRIQQVVRGDSAAYFCASSPLAGNNEQFFGPGTRLTVL.